This T cell receptor (beta chain) originates from a study of regulatory T cells in long-lasting Graves disease. The germline gives CDR1 MDHEN, CDR2 SYDVKM. This CDR3 has 15 amino acids. V dropped 4 bases and J dropped 6 bases, with 15 bases sitting between them. Overall study findings and caveats: There were preferences for TRBV28, TRBJ1-2 and TRBJ2-5 in persistent disease.

In its sample, this clonotype was seen many times. Its specificity is unknown. Library construction for TCR beta used iRepertoire HTBI primers and Arm-PCR of CDR3 regions. TCRdb recomputed calls from the multiplex PCR reads with MiXCR, one row per CDR3 protein. The data show about 350,000 distinct CDR3 sequences, around 17% seen once. Time point described: newly diagnosed GD, antithyroid drugs for less than 3 months. PBMC RNA served as the TCR library source. Patients were enrolled at an endocrinology department in Xi'an, China. The same sample was also studied in work on T cells in Graves' hyperthyroidism and ophthalmopathy. From that study: With the HTBI primer set, the TCR CDR3 went through a first round of RT-PCR.

The chain joins TRBV28 to TRBJ2-2; D tentatively fits TRBD1 or TRBD2 (7 bases each). The input for sequencing was peripheral blood mononuclear cells (PBMCs), taken at new diagnosis, from a patient treated with antithyroid drugs. The receptor comes from a man aged 35-49 years with Graves disease. CDR3 nucleotide sequence: TGTGCCAGCAGTTCCTCAGGGGGGGTCGCCGGGGAGCTGTTTTTT. Its translation is CASSSSGGVAGELFF.